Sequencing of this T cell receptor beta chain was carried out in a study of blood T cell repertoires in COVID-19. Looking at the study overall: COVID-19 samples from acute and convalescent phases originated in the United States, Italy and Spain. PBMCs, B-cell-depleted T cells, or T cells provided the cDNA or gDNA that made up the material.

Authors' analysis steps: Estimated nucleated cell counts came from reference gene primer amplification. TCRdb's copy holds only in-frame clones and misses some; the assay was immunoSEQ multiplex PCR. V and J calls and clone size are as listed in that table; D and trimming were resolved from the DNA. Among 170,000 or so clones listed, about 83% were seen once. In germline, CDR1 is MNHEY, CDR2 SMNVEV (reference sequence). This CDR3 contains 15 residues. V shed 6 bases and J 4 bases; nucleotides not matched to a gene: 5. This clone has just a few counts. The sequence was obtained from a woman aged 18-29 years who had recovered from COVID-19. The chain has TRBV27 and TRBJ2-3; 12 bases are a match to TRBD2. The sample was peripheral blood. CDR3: CASRRLAGESDTQYF. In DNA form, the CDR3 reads TGTGCCAGCAGACGACTAGCGGGAGAATCAGATACGCAGTATTTT.